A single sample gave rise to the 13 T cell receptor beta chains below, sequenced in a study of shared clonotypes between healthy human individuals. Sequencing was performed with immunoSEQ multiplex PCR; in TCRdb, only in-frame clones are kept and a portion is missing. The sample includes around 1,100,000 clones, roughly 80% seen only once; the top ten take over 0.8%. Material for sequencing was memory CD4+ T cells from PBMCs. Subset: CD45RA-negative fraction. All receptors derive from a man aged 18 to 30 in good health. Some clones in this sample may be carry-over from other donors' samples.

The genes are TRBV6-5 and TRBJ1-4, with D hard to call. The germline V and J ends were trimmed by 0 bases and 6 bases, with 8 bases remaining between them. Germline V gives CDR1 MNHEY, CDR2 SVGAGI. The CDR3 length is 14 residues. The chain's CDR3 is CASSYSWTHEKLFF. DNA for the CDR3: TGTGCCAGCAGTTACTCATGGACCCATGAAAAACTGTTTTTT.

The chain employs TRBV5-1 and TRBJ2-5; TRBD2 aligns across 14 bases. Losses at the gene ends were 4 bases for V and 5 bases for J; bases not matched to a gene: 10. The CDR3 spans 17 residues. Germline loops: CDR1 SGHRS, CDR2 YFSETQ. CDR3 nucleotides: TGCGCCAGCAGCCCTGGACTAGCGGGAGGTGAAATGGAGACCCAGTACTTC. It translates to CASSPGLAGGEMETQYF.

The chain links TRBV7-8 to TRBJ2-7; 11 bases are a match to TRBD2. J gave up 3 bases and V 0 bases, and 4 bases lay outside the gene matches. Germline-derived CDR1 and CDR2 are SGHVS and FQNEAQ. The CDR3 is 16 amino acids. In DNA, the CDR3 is TGTGCCAGCAGCTTAGCCCAACTAGCGGGAGACTACGAGCAGTACTTC. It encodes CASSLAQLAGDYEQYF.

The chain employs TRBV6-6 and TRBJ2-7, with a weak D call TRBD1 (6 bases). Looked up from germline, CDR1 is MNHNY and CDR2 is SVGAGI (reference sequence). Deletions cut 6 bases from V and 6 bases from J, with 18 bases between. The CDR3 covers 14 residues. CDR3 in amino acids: CASSPTGVYAEQYF. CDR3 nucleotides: TGTGCCAGCAGCCCGACAGGAGTTTATGCCGAGCAGTACTTC.

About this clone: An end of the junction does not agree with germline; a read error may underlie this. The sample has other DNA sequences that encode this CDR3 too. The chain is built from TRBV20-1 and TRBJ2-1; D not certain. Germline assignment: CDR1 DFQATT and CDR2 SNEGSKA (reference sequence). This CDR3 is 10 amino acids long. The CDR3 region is CSAGDNEQFF. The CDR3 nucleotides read TGCAGTGCTGGAGACAATGAGCAGTTCTTC.

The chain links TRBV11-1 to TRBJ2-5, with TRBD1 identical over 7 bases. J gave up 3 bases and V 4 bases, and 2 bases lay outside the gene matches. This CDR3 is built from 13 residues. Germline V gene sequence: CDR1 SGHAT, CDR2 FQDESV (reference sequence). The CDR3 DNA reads TGTGCCAGCAGCTACGACAGGGAAGAGACCCAGTACTTC. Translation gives CASSYDREETQYF.

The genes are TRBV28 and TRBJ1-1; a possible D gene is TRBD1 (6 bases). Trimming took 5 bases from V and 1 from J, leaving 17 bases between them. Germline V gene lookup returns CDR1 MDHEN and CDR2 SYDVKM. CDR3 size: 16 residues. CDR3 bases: TGTGCCAGCAGTAACGTTCAGGGGCTGGCGAACACTGAAGCTTTCTTT. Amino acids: CASSNVQGLANTEAFF.

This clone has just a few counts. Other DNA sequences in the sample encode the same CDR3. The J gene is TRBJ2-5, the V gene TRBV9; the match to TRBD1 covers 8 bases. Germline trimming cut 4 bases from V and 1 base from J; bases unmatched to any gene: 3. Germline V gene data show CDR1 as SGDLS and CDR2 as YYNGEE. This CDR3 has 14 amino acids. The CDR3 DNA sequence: TGTGCCAGCAGCAGAGACAGGGGCCAAGAGACCCAGTACTTC. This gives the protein CASSRDRGQETQYF.

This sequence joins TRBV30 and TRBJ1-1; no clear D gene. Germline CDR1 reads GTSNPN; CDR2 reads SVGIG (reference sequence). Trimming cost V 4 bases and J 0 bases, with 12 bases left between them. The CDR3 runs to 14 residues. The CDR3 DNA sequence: TGTGCCTGGACCCCTGGAAGGATGAACACTGAAGCTTTCTTT. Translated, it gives CAWTPGRMNTEAFF.

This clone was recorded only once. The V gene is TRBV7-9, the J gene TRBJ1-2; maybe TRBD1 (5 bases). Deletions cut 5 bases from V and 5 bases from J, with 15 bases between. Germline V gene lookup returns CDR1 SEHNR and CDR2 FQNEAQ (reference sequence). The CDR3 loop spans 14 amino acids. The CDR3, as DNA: TGTGCCAGCAGCCCCGGACGGGGGATTTATGGCTACACCTTC. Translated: CASSPGRGIYGYTF.

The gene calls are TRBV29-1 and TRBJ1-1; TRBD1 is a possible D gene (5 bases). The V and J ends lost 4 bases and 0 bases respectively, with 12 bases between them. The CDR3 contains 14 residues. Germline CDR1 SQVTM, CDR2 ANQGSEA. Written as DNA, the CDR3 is TGCAGCGTTGGTCCGGGGCCTCTGAACACTGAAGCTTTCTTT. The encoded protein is CSVGPGPLNTEAFF.

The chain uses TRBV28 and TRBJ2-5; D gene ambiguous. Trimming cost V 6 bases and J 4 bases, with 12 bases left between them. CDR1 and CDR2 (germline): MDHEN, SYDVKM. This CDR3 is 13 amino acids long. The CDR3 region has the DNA TGTGCCAGCAGCAACCAAGGCAGAGAGACCCAGTACTTC. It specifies CASSNQGRETQYF.

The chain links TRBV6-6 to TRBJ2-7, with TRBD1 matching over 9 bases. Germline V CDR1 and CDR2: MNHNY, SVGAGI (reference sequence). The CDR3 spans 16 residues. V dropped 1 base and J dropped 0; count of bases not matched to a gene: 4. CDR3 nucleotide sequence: TGTGCCAGCAGTTACTTCAGACAGGGGGTCTCCTACGAGCAGTACTTC. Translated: CASSYFRQGVSYEQYF.